Listed below are T cell receptor beta chains from one sample, sequenced in a study of T cell responses to AZD1222 COVID-19 vaccine. Profiled with immunoSEQ multiplex PCR; TCRdb holds only in-frame clones, not every one. Of about 160,000 clones listed, just over 90% are singletons. Specimen: peripheral blood, collected 28 days after the second AZD1222 dose. These receptors were taken from an adult who received the AZD1222 COVID-19 vaccine. The conserved cysteine and the conserved F or W are not part of the CDR3 here. Each record gives: V gene, J gene, clone size, CDR3 protein. Clone size appears in some rows only: once, few, many, or a class for an expanded clone.

v_gene: TRBV5-4
j_gene: TRBJ1-2
abundance: .
CDR3aa: ASSYPTGNYGYT

v_gene: TRBV4-1
j_gene: TRBJ1-4
abundance: .
CDR3aa: ASSHPRLDREYKGNEKLF

v_gene: TRBV6-5
j_gene: TRBJ1-4
abundance: .
CDR3aa: ASSYYRAEKLF

v_gene: TRBV12-3/TRBV12-4
j_gene: TRBJ1-2
abundance: .
CDR3aa: ASSPQGFYGYT

v_gene: TRBV10-3
j_gene: TRBJ1-1
abundance: .
CDR3aa: AISPRGFRTEAF

v_gene: TRBV19
j_gene: TRBJ1-1
abundance: .
CDR3aa: ASRPERQNTEAF

v_gene: TRBV6-5
j_gene: TRBJ1-1
abundance: .
CDR3aa: ASSYGQNTEAF

v_gene: TRBV4-1
j_gene: TRBJ2-5
abundance: .
CDR3aa: ASSQDPREVLETQY

v_gene: TRBV6-1
j_gene: TRBJ2-1
abundance: .
CDR3aa: ASSEAAGDNEQF

v_gene: TRBV2
j_gene: TRBJ1-2
abundance: .
CDR3aa: ASRDGRYYGYT

v_gene: TRBV19
j_gene: TRBJ1-6
abundance: .
CDR3aa: ASSINREAPLH

v_gene: TRBV3-1/TRBV3-2
j_gene: TRBJ1-6
abundance: .
CDR3aa: ASSQGPNNSPLH

v_gene: TRBV28
j_gene: TRBJ1-2
abundance: .
CDR3aa: ASDPHGGGANYGYT

v_gene: TRBV7-9
j_gene: TRBJ1-2
abundance: .
CDR3aa: ASSPGVLYGYT

v_gene: TRBV14
j_gene: TRBJ1-5
abundance: .
CDR3aa: ASSPRPADQYSNQPQH

v_gene: TRBV5-5
j_gene: TRBJ1-5
abundance: .
CDR3aa: ASSRSQGRQPQH

v_gene: TRBV2
j_gene: TRBJ1-1
abundance: .
CDR3aa: ASSKYGQENTEAF

v_gene: TRBV30
j_gene: TRBJ1-1
abundance: .
CDR3aa: AWSIVMNTEAF

v_gene: TRBV9
j_gene: TRBJ1-2
abundance: .
CDR3aa: ASSVVARNYGYT

v_gene: TRBV4-1
j_gene: TRBJ2-7
abundance: .
CDR3aa: ASSQSAGGAGSYEQY

v_gene: TRBV30
j_gene: TRBJ2-5
abundance: .
CDR3aa: AWSVKSPGLETQY

v_gene: TRBV28
j_gene: TRBJ1-2
abundance: once
CDR3aa: ASSPPDRAPGYT

v_gene: TRBV10-3
j_gene: TRBJ1-1
abundance: few
CDR3aa: AISEGDTEAF

v_gene: TRBV7-8
j_gene: TRBJ2-6
abundance: .
CDR3aa: ASSVTLSGANVLT

v_gene: TRBV5-4
j_gene: TRBJ1-2
abundance: .
CDR3aa: ASSPRPGPSHGYT

v_gene: TRBV2
j_gene: TRBJ1-5
abundance: .
CDR3aa: ASSPQSRQPQH

v_gene: TRBV7-2
j_gene: TRBJ2-1
abundance: .
CDR3aa: ASIDRPRGTYNEQF

v_gene: TRBV7-9
j_gene: TRBJ1-2
abundance: .
CDR3aa: ASSFTGPKYGYT

v_gene: TRBV5-1
j_gene: TRBJ2-7
abundance: once
CDR3aa: ASSLGGAQPGEQY

v_gene: TRBV7-9
j_gene: TRBJ1-2
abundance: few
CDR3aa: ASSPRDRGQWYGYT

v_gene: TRBV4-1
j_gene: TRBJ2-7
abundance: .
CDR3aa: ASSQEGGSEQY

v_gene: TRBV9
j_gene: TRBJ1-2
abundance: .
CDR3aa: ASSPRQGITT

v_gene: TRBV6-6
j_gene: TRBJ1-2
abundance: .
CDR3aa: ASSYSTNQGGYGYT

v_gene: TRBV9
j_gene: TRBJ1-2
abundance: .
CDR3aa: ASSPVAFVQINYGYT

v_gene: TRBV27
j_gene: TRBJ1-1
abundance: .
CDR3aa: ASKQGNTEAF

v_gene: TRBV5-8
j_gene: TRBJ1-3
abundance: .
CDR3aa: ASNRPNRYSGNTIY

v_gene: TRBV29-1
j_gene: TRBJ2-7
abundance: .
CDR3aa: SVQPTGSDEQY

v_gene: TRBV24-1
j_gene: TRBJ1-4
abundance: .
CDR3aa: ATSDLLSGRVEEKLF

v_gene: TRBV12-3/TRBV12-4
j_gene: TRBJ1-3
abundance: .
CDR3aa: AAGGNTIY

v_gene: TRBV27
j_gene: TRBJ1-5
abundance: .
CDR3aa: ASGTGERGNQPQH

v_gene: TRBV27
j_gene: TRBJ1-1
abundance: .
CDR3aa: ASSLSTNTEAF